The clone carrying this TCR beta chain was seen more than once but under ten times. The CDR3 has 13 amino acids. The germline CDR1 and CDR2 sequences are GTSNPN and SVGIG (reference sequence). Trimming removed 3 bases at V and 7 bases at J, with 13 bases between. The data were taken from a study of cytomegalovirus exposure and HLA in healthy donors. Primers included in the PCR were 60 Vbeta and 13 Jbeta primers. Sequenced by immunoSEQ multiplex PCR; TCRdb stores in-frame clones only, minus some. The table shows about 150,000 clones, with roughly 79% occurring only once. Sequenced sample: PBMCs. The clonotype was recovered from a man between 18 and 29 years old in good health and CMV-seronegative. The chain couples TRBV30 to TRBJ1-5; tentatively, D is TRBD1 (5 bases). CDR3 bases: TGTGCCTGGAGGGGGGGTCGAGGGCAGCCCCAGCATTTT. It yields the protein CAWRGGRGQPQHF.